This T cell receptor beta chain was profiled in a study of cytomegalovirus exposure and HLA in healthy donors. Broader study findings: Accurate prediction of HLA-A and HLA-B alleles (for most subjects) was reportedly achieved from TCR beta sequences. Most TCR sequences were uncommon, yet certain public TCRs appeared in many donors.

The CDR3 extends over 14 amino acids. V gave up 5 bases and J gave up 7 bases; unmatched junction bases: 10. Germline-derived CDR1 and CDR2 are SEHNR and FQNEAQ (reference sequence). This PCR relied on a set of 60 Vbeta primers and 13 Jbeta primers. Repertoires were generated with immunoSEQ multiplex PCR, while TCRdb's copy carries only in-frame clones and drops some. This sample's table reports tens of thousands of clones. On this clone itself: Its antigen is not identified.

The source of this sequence is a male donor in good health and CMV-seronegative. The rearrangement joins TRBV7-9 to TRBJ1-1; 7 nucleotides line up with TRBD1. Source material: PBMCs. CDR3 loop: CASSPRRQGGEAFF. CDR3 DNA sequence: TGTGCCAGCAGCCCAAGGAGACAGGGAGGTGAAGCTTTCTTT.